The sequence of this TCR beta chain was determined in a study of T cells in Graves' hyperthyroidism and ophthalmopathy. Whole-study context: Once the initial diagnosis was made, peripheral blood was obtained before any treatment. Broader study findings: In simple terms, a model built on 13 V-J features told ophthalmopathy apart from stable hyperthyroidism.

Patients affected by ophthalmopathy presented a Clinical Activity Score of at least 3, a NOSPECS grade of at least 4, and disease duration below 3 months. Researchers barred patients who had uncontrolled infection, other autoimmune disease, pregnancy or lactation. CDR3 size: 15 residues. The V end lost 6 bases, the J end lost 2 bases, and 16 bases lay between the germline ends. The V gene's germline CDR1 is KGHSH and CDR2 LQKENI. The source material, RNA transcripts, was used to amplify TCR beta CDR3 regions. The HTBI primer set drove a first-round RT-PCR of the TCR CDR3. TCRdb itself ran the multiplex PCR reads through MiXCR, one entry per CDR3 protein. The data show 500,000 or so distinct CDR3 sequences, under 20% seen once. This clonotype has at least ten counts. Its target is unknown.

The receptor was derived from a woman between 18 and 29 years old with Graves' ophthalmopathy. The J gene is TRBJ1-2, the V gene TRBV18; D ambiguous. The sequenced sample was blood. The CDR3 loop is CASSPTPHPNYGYTF. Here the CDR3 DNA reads TGTGCCAGCTCGCCAACCCCTCATCCCAACTATGGCTACACCTTC.